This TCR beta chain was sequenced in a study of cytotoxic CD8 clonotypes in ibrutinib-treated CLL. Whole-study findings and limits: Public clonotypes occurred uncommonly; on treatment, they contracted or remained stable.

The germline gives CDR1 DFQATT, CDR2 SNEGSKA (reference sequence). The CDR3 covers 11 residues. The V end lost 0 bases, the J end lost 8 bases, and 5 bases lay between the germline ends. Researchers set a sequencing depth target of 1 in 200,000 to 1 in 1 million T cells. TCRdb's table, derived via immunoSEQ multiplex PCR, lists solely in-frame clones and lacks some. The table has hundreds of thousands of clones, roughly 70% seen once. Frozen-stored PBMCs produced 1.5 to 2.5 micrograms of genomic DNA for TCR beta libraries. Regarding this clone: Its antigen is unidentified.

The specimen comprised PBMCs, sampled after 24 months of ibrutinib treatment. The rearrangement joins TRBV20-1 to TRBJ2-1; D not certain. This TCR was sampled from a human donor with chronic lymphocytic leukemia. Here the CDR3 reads CSAREGYEQFF. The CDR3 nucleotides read TGCAGTGCTAGAGAAGGCTATGAGCAGTTCTTC.